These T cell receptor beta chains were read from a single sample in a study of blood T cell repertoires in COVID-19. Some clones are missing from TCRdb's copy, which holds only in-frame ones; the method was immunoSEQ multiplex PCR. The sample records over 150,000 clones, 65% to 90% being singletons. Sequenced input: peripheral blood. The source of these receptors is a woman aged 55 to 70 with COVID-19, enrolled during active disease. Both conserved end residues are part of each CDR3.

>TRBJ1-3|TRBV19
CASSIRDTRNTIYF
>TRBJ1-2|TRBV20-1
CSASLSPRTVYGYTF
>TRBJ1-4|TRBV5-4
CASSQQGIGEKLFF
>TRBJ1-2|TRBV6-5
CASSYDRVNDGYTF
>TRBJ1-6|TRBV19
CASSAHLQWVSPLHF
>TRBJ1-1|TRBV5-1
CASKEGPEAFF
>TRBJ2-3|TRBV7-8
CASSPSTRNTDTQYF
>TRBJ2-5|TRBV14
CASSPRLGGTQYF
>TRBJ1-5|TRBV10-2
CASSEGGEINQPQHF
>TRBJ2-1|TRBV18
CASSPPGSGMYNEQFF
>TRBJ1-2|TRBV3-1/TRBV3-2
CASSRTGTGATGYTF
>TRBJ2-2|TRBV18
CASSPPAGGPTGELFF
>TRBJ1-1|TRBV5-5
CASSLTVRTGGTEAFF